This is a list of T cell receptor beta chains from one sample in a study of PD-1 blockade in classical Hodgkin lymphoma. The protocol was immunoSEQ multiplex PCR, while the TCRdb copy is restricted to in-frame clones and leaves out a portion. Of approximately 100,000 clones in the sample, 83% are singletons; the top ten hold more than 15%. Sequenced here: peripheral blood mononuclear cells (PBMCs), sampled before the fourth cycle of nivolumab. All receptors derive from a human donor with classical Hodgkin lymphoma. Both conserved end residues are trimmed from each CDR3. Each record gives: V gene, J gene, CDR3 protein.

TRBV5-6,TRBJ1-2,ASGPSIYGYT
TRBV6-1,TRBJ2-7,ASSEALGLAGGPREQY
TRBV6-5,TRBJ2-3,ASSGLATDTQY
TRBV19,TRBJ2-2,AAGLASNTGELF
TRBV10-3,TRBJ2-1,AISGLADEQF
TRBV9,TRBJ2-1,ASSVGTSGAYNEQF
TRBV5-6,TRBJ2-7,ASSLAGQAYEQY
TRBV2,TRBJ2-5,ASSGGIAGGQETQY
TRBV27,TRBJ1-2,ASSLYPGQGHGYT
TRBV4-2,TRBJ2-4,ASSSRQGDIQY
TRBV2,TRBJ2-7,ASSDFSGNGEQY
TRBV27,TRBJ1-2,ASSLSGTDWTGYT
TRBV10-3,TRBJ1-2,AISDSSGTSGYT
TRBV5-6,TRBJ1-1,ASSSPTGGYTEAF
TRBV19,TRBJ2-7,ASSIAGTHYEQY
TRBV29-1,TRBJ2-2,SVGLAGGPGGELF
TRBV2,TRBJ2-1,ASRAGTSGSNEQF
TRBV7-2,TRBJ2-5,ASSVAGAQETQY
TRBV19,TRBJ1-2,ASSSLTTGPYGYT
TRBV7-6,TRBJ2-7,ASSLRSSAYEQY
TRBV30,TRBJ2-2,AWSAGLANTGELF
TRBV9,TRBJ1-1,ASSAHTGVVNTEAF
TRBV7-9,TRBJ2-7,ASSLAWRDVSEQY
TRBV18,TRBJ2-3,ASSPAQNTDTQY
TRBV6-5,TRBJ1-1,ASSYLPGRSTEAF
TRBV19,TRBJ2-1,ASSIDESLVFPNEQF
TRBV4-2,TRBJ2-7,ASSQGVEQY
TRBV6-1,TRBJ2-3,ASQAWSDTQY
TRBV5-6,TRBJ1-1,ASSLRVLLNTEAF
TRBV15,TRBJ1-2,ATSRDANYGYT
TRBV28,TRBJ2-7,ASSLGGAGAYEQY
TRBV2,TRBJ1-5,ASADLTRPFQPQH
TRBV7-6,TRBJ2-5,ASSLRTGLQETQY
TRBV5-4,TRBJ2-5,ASSFWQETQY
TRBV27,TRBJ2-1,ASSLGGPPSEQF
TRBV4-2,TRBJ2-1,ASSRSGTSVNEQF
TRBV6-5,TRBJ1-5,ASSYTAGFDQPQH
TRBV27,TRBJ2-7,ASRGQGGDEQY
TRBV10-3,TRBJ2-7,AISDQYEQY
TRBV5-1,TRBJ2-2,ASSAGFTGELF
TRBV19,TRBJ1-3,ASSLQGAGNTIY
TRBV7-8,TRBJ2-1,ASSLGTAYNEQF
TRBV28,TRBJ2-1,ASSTRTKNNEQF
TRBV7-2,TRBJ1-2,ASSLHNQYGYT
TRBV19,TRBJ2-1,AARWARVNEQF
TRBV6-5,TRBJ2-7,ASSYAGRVSYEQY
TRBV15,TRBJ2-7,ATSESSYEQY
TRBV7-9,TRBJ1-2,ASSRRELDYGYT
TRBV7-2,TRBJ2-3,ASSLRTSGGSTDTQY